This T cell receptor (beta chain) was retrieved from a study of blood T cell repertoires in COVID-19. Across the study: The study drew acute and convalescent COVID-19 samples from the United States, Italy and Spain. T cells, B-cell-depleted T cells, or PBMCs provided the cDNA or gDNA that served as material.

Per the original methods: It was from reference gene primer amplification that nucleated cell counts were estimated. Some clones are missing from TCRdb's copy, which holds only in-frame ones; the method was immunoSEQ multiplex PCR. The DNA was the basis for D and trimming; V, J and clone size are from that table. In the table there are some 70,000 clones, 86% of which are singletons. V was shortened by 0 bases and J by 1 base, with 10 bases between the two germline ends. The CDR3 loop spans 15 amino acids. CDR1 SGHNT and CDR2 YYREEE come from the germline V gene (reference sequence). The sequenced sample was peripheral blood. The rearrangement uses TRBV5-4 and TRBJ2-5; D perhaps matches TRBD1 (6 bases). This TCR was recovered from a man aged 25-45 years with acute or convalescent COVID-19. The DNA for the CDR3 is TGTGCCAGCAGCTTGGTTGGACAGACCCAAGAGACCCAGTACTTC. Its protein product is CASSLVGQTQETQYF.